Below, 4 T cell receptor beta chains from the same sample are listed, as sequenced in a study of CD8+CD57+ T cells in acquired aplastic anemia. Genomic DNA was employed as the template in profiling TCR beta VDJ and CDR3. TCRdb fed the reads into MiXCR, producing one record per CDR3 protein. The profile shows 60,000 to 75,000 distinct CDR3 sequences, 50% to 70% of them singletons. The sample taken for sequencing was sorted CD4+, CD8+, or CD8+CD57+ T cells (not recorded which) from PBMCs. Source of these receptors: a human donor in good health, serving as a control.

The CDR3 DNA reads as TGTGCCAGCAGCCAAGAGGGACAGAGGCTTAACTATGGCTACACCTTC. It codes for CASSQEGQRLNYGYTF. The chain has TRBV3-1 and TRBJ1-2; TRBD1 aligns across 7 bases. The CDR3 contains 16 residues. After removal of 0 bases from V and 1 base from J, the junction contained 5 bases not matched to a gene. CDR1 is LGHDT, CDR2 YNNKEL, per germline (reference sequence).

This chain's CDR3 is CASSQGPGRGGQNQYF. CDR3 nucleotide sequence: TGTGCCAGCAGCCAAGGTCCGGGGCGGGGGGGCCAAAACCAGTACTTC. V usage is TRBV25-1 and J usage is TRBJ2-5; TRBD2 aligns across 9 bases. This CDR3 has 16 residues. The junction had 18 bases not matched to a gene; V was cut back by 6 bases and J by 10 bases. Germline V lookup: CDR1 MGHDK, CDR2 SYGVNS.

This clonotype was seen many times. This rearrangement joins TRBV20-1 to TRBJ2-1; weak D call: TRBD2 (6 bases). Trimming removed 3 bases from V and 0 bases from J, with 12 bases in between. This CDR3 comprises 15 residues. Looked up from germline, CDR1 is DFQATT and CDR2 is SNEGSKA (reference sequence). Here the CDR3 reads CSASPEEGSYNEQFF. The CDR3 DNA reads TGCAGTGCTAGTCCGGAGGAGGGCTCCTACAATGAGCAGTTCTTC.

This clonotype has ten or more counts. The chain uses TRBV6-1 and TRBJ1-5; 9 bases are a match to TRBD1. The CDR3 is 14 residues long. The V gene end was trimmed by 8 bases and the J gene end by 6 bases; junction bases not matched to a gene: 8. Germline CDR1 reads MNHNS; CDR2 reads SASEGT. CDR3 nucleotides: TGTGCCAGCGGAACAGGGGGCATCTTTCAGCCCCAGCATTTT. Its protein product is CASGTGGIFQPQHF.